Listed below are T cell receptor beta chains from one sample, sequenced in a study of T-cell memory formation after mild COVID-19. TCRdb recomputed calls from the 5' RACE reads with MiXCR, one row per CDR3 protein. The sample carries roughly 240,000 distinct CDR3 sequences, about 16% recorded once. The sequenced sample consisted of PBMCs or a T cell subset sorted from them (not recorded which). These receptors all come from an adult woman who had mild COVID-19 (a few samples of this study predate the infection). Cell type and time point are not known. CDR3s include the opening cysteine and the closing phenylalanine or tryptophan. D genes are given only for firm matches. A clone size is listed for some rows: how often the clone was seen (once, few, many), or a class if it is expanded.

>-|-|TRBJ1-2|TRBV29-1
CSVATDYGYTF
TGCAGCGTTGCGACAGACTATGGCTACACCTTC
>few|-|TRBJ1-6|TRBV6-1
CASSEVVGAGASPLHF
TGTGCCAGCAGTGAAGTCGTCGGGGCAGGGGCTTCACCCCTCCACTTT
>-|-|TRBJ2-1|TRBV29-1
CSVEGSAAYNEQFF
TGCAGCGTTGAAGGATCAGCGGCCTACAATGAGCAGTTCTTC
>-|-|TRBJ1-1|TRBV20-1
CSARGQNTEAFF
TGCAGTGCTAGGGGCCAGAACACTGAAGCTTTCTTT
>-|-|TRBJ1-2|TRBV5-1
CASSFTGSPGGYTF
TGCGCCAGCAGCTTTACGGGGTCCCCTGGTGGCTACACCTTC
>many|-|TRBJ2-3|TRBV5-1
CASSSSQTSTDTQYF
TGCGCCAGCAGCTCAAGCCAAACTAGCACAGATACGCAGTATTTT
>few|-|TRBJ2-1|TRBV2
CASRGTGYNEQFF
TGTGCCAGCAGAGGTACAGGGTACAATGAGCAGTTCTTC
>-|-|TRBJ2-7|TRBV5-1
CASSFGEEQYF
TGCGCCAGCAGCTTCGGGGAGGAGCAGTACTTC
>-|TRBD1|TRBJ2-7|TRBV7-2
CASSLEGQVSSYEQYF
TGTGCCAGCAGCTTAGAGGGACAGGTATCTTCCTACGAGCAGTACTTC
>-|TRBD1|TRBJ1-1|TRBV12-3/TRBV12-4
CASSLGTVSPDVAFF
TGTGCCAGCAGTCTGGGGACAGTTTCCCCCGACGTGGCTTTCTTT
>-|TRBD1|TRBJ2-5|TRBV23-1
CAIRGRQGFQETQYF
TGCGCCATAAGGGGCAGACAGGGCTTCCAAGAGACCCAGTACTTC
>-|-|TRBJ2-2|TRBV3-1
CASSPTSYTGELFF
TGTGCCAGCAGTCCTACTAGTTACACCGGGGAGCTGTTTTTT
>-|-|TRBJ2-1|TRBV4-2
CASSQERNEQFF
TGTGCCAGCAGCCAGGAGCGGAACGAGCAGTTCTTC
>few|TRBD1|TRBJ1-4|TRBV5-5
CASSLRVGTGLEKLFF
TGTGCCAGCAGCTTGCGTGTTGGGACAGGGTTGGAAAAACTGTTTTTT
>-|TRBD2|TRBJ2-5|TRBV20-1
CSARRNGGETQYF
TGCAGTGCTAGACGCAACGGGGGGGAGACCCAGTACTTC
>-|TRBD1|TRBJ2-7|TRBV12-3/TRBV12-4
CASSGGQGGYEQYF
TGTGCCAGCAGTGGGGGACAGGGAGGCTACGAGCAGTACTTC
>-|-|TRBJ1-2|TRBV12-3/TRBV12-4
CASSLNGGYTF
TGTGCCAGCAGTTTGAACGGTGGCTACACCTTC
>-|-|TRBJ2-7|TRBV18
CASSPAGPGVLAYEQYF
TGTGCCAGCTCACCGGCGGGACCAGGGGTACTAGCCTACGAGCAGTACTTC
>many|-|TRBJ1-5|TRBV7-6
CASSLGTDSNQPQHF
TGTGCCAGCAGCTTAGGTACCGATAGCAATCAGCCCCAGCATTTT
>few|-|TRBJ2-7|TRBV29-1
CSVAFSANSYEQYF
TGCAGCGTCGCTTTTAGCGCGAACTCCTACGAGCAGTACTTC
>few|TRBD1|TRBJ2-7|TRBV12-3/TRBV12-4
CASSSNRGTVTSFPTEQYF
TGTGCCAGCAGTTCCAACCGTGGGACAGTCACCAGTTTTCCTACCGAGCAGTACTTC
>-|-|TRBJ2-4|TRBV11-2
CASRRAGLAKNIQYF
TGTGCCAGCCGGCGGGCGGGATTAGCCAAAAACATTCAGTACTTC
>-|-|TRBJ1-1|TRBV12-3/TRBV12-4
CASSFATELTEAFF
TGTGCCAGCAGTTTTGCGACGGAGCTCACTGAAGCTTTCTTT
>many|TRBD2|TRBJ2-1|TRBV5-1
CASSLDGTSVNEQFF
TGCGCCAGCAGCTTGGACGGGACTAGCGTCAATGAGCAGTTCTTC
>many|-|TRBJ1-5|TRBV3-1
CASSQYGSSNQPQHF
TGTGCCAGCAGCCAATACGGCAGTAGCAATCAGCCCCAGCATTTT
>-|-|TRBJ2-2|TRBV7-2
CASSIAGYTGELFF
TGTGCCAGCAGCATAGCAGGGTACACCGGGGAGCTGTTTTTT
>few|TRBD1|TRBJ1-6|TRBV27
CATRRGGVDNSPLHF
TGTGCCACCAGAAGAGGGGGCGTAGATAATTCACCCCTCCACTTT
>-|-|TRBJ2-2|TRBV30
CAWRRWAGELFF
TGTGCCTGGAGGAGGTGGGCCGGGGAGCTGTTTTTT
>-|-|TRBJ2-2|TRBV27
CASSARQSLTNTGELFF
TGTGCCAGCAGTGCGCGACAAAGCCTAACGAACACCGGGGAGCTGTTTTTT
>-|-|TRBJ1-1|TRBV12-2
CASRLEGRDRGLNTEAFF
TGTGCAAGTCGCTTAGAGGGCCGGGACAGGGGCTTGAACACTGAAGCTTTCTTT
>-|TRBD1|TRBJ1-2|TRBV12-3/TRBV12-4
CASSFSGGSSRYTF
TGTGCCAGCAGTTTTTCAGGGGGCAGCTCGCGCTACACCTTC